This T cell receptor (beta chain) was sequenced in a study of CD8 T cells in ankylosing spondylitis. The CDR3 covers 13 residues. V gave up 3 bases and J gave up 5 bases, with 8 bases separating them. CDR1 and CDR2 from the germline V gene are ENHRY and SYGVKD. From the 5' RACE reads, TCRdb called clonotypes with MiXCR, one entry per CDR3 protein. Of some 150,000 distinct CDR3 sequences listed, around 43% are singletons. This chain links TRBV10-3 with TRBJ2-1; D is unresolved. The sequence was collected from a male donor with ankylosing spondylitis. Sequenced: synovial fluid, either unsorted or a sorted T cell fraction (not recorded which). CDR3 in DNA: TGTGCCATCAGTGAACAGATGGACAATGAGCAGTTCTTC. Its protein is CAISEQMDNEQFF.